The next 5 T cell receptor beta chains were all read from a single sample in a study of radiation and T cells in renal cell carcinoma. Time point meaning: blood 4 weeks post-SBRT, at nephrectomy. Treatment noted: 15 Gy SBRT to primary tumor, nephrectomy 4 weeks later. Clones were read by immunoSEQ multiplex PCR, and TCRdb kept only the in-frame ones, dropping some. There are under 100,000 clones in the sample; more than 65% occur only once, and about 7.2% lies in the top ten. The material sequenced was blood, taken from a patient whose treatment included radiotherapy and nephrectomy. The receptor set was obtained from a man between 60 and 75 years old with renal cell carcinoma.

The chain uses TRBV7-8 and TRBJ1-5; 7 bases map to TRBD1. V was pared by 1 base and J by 7 bases, with 10 bases of the junction left unmatched. The CDR3 spans 16 residues. The germline V gene has CDR1 SGHVS and CDR2 FQNEAQ. CDR3: CASSLVGPGTVQPQHF. As DNA, the CDR3 is TGTGCCAGCAGCTTAGTGGGTCCCGGGACAGTCCAGCCCCAGCATTTT.

This clone was observed once. The chain couples TRBV11-2 to TRBJ2-4; 8 nucleotides match TRBD1. Germline lookup yields CDR1 SGHAT and CDR2 FQNNGV. The CDR3 spans 15 residues. After removal of 5 bases from V and 8 bases from J, the junction contained 11 bases not matched to a gene. CDR3 region: CASSPGWTGKDIQYF. The DNA of the CDR3 is TGTGCCAGCAGCCCCGGGTGGACAGGGAAGGACATTCAGTACTTC.

This clone was found a few times. The chain combines TRBV18 with TRBJ2-2; 9 nucleotides match TRBD1. This CDR3 has 20 residues. V lost 4 bases and J lost 2; bases outside the gene matches: 17. In germline, CDR1 is KGHSH, CDR2 LQKENI. In nucleotides, the CDR3 is TGTGCCAGCTCACAAACCCCCGGACAGGGGCCGGGAGGTAACACCGGGGAGCTGTTTTTT. Translated, it gives CASSQTPGQGPGGNTGELFF. Full variable domain (outside the CDR3, taken from reference TRBV18 and TRBJ2-2): NAGVMQNPRHLVRRRGQEARLRCSPMKGHSHVYWYRQLPEEGLKFMVYLQKENIIDESGMPKERFSAEFPKEGPSILRIQQVVRGDSAAYFCASSQTPGQGPGGNTGELFFGEGSRLTVL.

The rearrangement uses TRBV7-7 and TRBJ2-1; the D gene is possibly TRBD1 (7 bases). Germline CDR1 and CDR2: SSHAT and FNYEAQ (reference sequence). The CDR3 runs 15 residues. Deletions cut 6 bases from V and 9 bases from J, with 21 bases between. The DNA for the CDR3 is TGTGCCAGCAGTTCCGGGGGACAACAGGGGAGTGAGCAGTTCTTC. Translation: CASSSGGQQGSEQFF.

The rearrangement uses TRBV19 and TRBJ1-2; TRBD1 is a possible D gene (6 bases). The V end lost 9 bases, the J end lost 1 base, and 21 bases lay between the germline ends. The germline V gene has CDR1 LNHDA and CDR2 SQIVND (reference sequence). CDR3 length: 16 amino acids. The CDR3 nucleotides read TGTGCCAGCCTCTCTTCGCGGGACATGTTTAACTATGGCTACACCTTC. It codes for CASLSSRDMFNYGYTF. Together with reference TRBV19 and TRBJ1-2, the CDR3 gives the full variable domain: DGGITQSPKYLFRKEGQNVTLSCEQNLNHDAMYWYRQDPGQGLRLIYYSQIVNDFQKGDIAEGYSVSREKKESFPLTVTSAQKNPTAFYLCASLSSRDMFNYGYTFGSGTRLTVV.